The rows below give T cell receptor beta chains drawn from one sample of a study of cytotoxic CD8 clonotypes in ibrutinib-treated CLL. The repertoire was sequenced with immunoSEQ multiplex PCR; TCRdb's copy has only in-frame clones and lacks some. The sample includes some 200,000 clones, about four fifths seen only once; the top ten take about an eighth. The sequencing here drew on PBMCs, taken after 12 months of ibrutinib treatment. The source of these receptors is a human donor with chronic lymphocytic leukemia. The conserved cysteine and the conserved F or W are not part of the CDR3 here.

j_gene,v_gene,CDR3aa
TRBJ1-1,TRBV14,ASSRTGWTVGTEAF
TRBJ2-7,TRBV6-6,ASSRETYEQY
TRBJ2-3,TRBV5-1,ASSLAWGTDTQY
TRBJ1-3,TRBV6-6,ASRPGTGRNTIY
TRBJ2-3,TRBV14,ASSLREISTDTQY
TRBJ2-7,TRBV29-1,SVELRGVSYEQY
TRBJ2-3,TRBV4-2,ASSQEWLPTSTDTQY
TRBJ2-1,TRBV7-9,ASSLGSRYNEQF
TRBJ1-4,TRBV18,ASSPGGMNEKLF
TRBJ2-7,TRBV11-1,ASSPTSGSLYEQY
TRBJ2-2,TRBV28,ASSPQGVGELF
TRBJ1-2,TRBV28,ASSPPRGRDVGYT
TRBJ1-3,TRBV6-6,ASSYQDRPANTIY
TRBJ2-7,TRBV7-9,ASSLARGLAYEQY
TRBJ1-1,TRBV18,ASSSGMNTEAF
TRBJ1-2,TRBV6-1,ASRDDRDGYT
TRBJ2-3,TRBV19,ATRGPTDTQY
TRBJ2-7,TRBV10-1,ASSEEGRSYEQY
TRBJ2-7,TRBV5-1,ASSDVEGSPYEQY
TRBJ1-2,TRBV14,ASSPPSRVLWDGYT
TRBJ2-7,TRBV6-1,ASRLQGLSSYEQY
TRBJ2-1,TRBV10-3,AISASGSVYNEQF
TRBJ1-2,TRBV28,ASSSPDRLYYGYT
TRBJ1-2,TRBV18,ASSPTEGQIYGYT
TRBJ1-1,TRBV7-9,ASSLYQGQRNTEAF
TRBJ2-3,TRBV28,ASSKPGLAGGTDTQY
TRBJ1-2,TRBV4-1,ASSHLQGNYGYT
TRBJ1-5,TRBV7-8,ASSPRGNQPQH
TRBJ2-7,TRBV18,ASSPQGTGPLVYEQY
TRBJ2-1,TRBV6-4,ASSDTTSSGDEQF
TRBJ2-2,TRBV7-2,ASSPLWTGELF
TRBJ2-3,TRBV6-1,ASSDRDGSTDTQY